Each of the 26 T cell receptor beta chains below was sequenced from the same sample in a study of shared T cell receptors in the human thymus. The data were produced by immunoSEQ multiplex PCR, yet TCRdb's version contains in-frame clones alone and is incomplete. Of about 380,000 clones in the sample, around 93% are singletons; the top ten hold 0.015% to 0.025%. The specimen was thymocytes. The receptors stem from a human donor.

The V and J genes are TRBV15 and TRBJ2-3; D remains unclear. Germline V gives CDR1 LNHNV, CDR2 YYDKDF (reference sequence). CDR3 length: 16 amino acids. The ends were cut back, 0 bases at V and 0 bases at J, with 10 bases in the middle. DNA for the CDR3: TGTGCCACCAGCAGAGATCCCCGACCTAGCACAGATACGCAGTATTTT. This gives the protein CATSRDPRPSTDTQYF.

The V call is TRBV30, the J call TRBJ2-7; weak D call: TRBD1 (5 bases). There are 14 residues in the CDR3. Germline loops: CDR1 GTSNPN, CDR2 SVGIG (reference sequence). Trimming left V 5 bases short and J 1 base short, with 15 bases between. For the CDR3, the DNA is TGTGCCTGGCGCCTCAACAGGCAATCCTACGAGCAGTACTTC. Translating it yields CAWRLNRQSYEQYF.

The chain employs TRBV10-3 and TRBJ1-5; 8 positions match TRBD1. The CDR3 length is 15 residues. V lost 6 bases and J lost 2; bases outside the gene matches: 6. From germline, CDR1 is ENHRY and CDR2 SYGVKD. The CDR3 coding sequence is TGTGCCATCAGCTTAAAACAGGGGGGCAATCAGCCCCAGCATTTT. Amino acid sequence: CAISLKQGGNQPQHF.

J is TRBJ2-2 and V is TRBV5-1; 8 bases are shared with TRBD1. J lost 6 bases, V lost 4 bases, and 8 bases had no gene match. The CDR3 totals 15 residues. CDR1 SGHRS and CDR2 YFSETQ come from the germline V gene. CDR3: CASSPQDREPGELFF. The CDR3 DNA sequence: TGCGCCAGCAGCCCCCAGGACAGGGAACCCGGGGAGCTGTTTTTT.

The gene calls are TRBV7-9 and TRBJ2-3, with 10 bases lining up with TRBD1. V gave up 5 bases and J gave up 4 bases; unmatched junction bases: 6. The CDR3 extends over 15 amino acids. From germline, CDR1 is SEHNR and CDR2 FQNEAQ (reference sequence). CDR3 sequence (DNA): TGTGCCAGCAGCACGACAGGGGGCCCCCCAGATACGCAGTATTTT. Translation: CASSTTGGPPDTQYF.

This clone was recorded a few times. V is TRBV10-1 and J is TRBJ1-2; D remains unclear. V gave up 5 bases and J gave up 3 bases, with 7 bases separating them. The CDR3 covers 12 residues. The germline gives CDR1 WNHNN, CDR2 SYGVQD (reference sequence). The CDR3 nucleotides are TGCGCCAGCAGTAGGGAGGACTATGGCTACACCTTC. Its translation: CASSREDYGYTF.

The chain has TRBV27 and TRBJ2-2, with TRBD2 matching over 14 bases. Germline V CDR1 and CDR2: MNHEY, SMNVEV (reference sequence). CDR3 length equals 17 residues. The trim removed 5 bases at V and 2 bases at J, leaving 4 bases unmatched. In nucleotides, the CDR3 is TGTGCCAGCAGTGGACTAGCGGGAGGCCCCAACACCGGGGAGCTGTTTTTT. As protein: CASSGLAGGPNTGELFF.

The chain links TRBV10-3 to TRBJ2-3; unclear D gene. Germline V gene sequence: CDR1 ENHRY, CDR2 SYGVKD. Trimming left V 1 base short and J 3 bases short, with 11 bases between. This CDR3 has 15 residues. The CDR3 loop reads CAISELASPTDTQYF. The CDR3, as DNA: TGTGCCATCAGTGAGTTGGCCAGCCCGACAGATACGCAGTATTTT.

The chain recombines TRBV5-5 with TRBJ2-7; 7 positions agree with TRBD1. The CDR3 is 13 residues long. The trim removed 10 bases at V and 3 bases at J, leaving 10 bases unmatched. Germline V gene lookup returns CDR1 SGHKS and CDR2 YYEKEE (reference sequence). The DNA of the CDR3 is TGTGCCCGCCGGGACAGACAGAGCTACGAGCAGTACTTC. It yields the protein CARRDRQSYEQYF.

The gene calls are TRBV14 and TRBJ1-3; tentative D call: TRBD1 (5 bases). Germline V gene data show CDR1 as SGHDN and CDR2 as FVKESK. The CDR3 spans 17 residues. V lost 4 bases and J lost 2, with 18 bases in between. The CDR3 spells CASSPWGITETGNTIYF. DNA of the CDR3: TGTGCCAGCAGCCCCTGGGGCATTACAGAGACTGGAAACACCATATATTTT.

The V and J genes are TRBV11-2 and TRBJ2-4; 10 bases are shared with TRBD2. CDR3 length: 17 amino acids. The V gene end was trimmed by 2 bases and the J gene end by 8 bases; junction bases not matched to a gene: 12. The germline V gene has CDR1 SGHAT and CDR2 FQNNGV. The CDR3 region is CASSLSGLADPGDIQYF. The CDR3, as DNA: TGTGCCAGCAGCTTATCCGGACTAGCGGACCCCGGGGACATTCAGTACTTC.

The CDR3 protein is CASSLPSGSDETQYF. In DNA form, the CDR3 reads TGTGCCAGCAGCTTGCCTAGCGGGAGTGATGAGACCCAGTACTTC. The rearrangement links TRBV5-5 to TRBJ2-5; 10 nucleotides line up with TRBD2. The CDR3 has 15 residues. Germline values: CDR1 SGHKS, CDR2 YYEKEE (reference sequence). The V gene end was trimmed by 1 base and the J gene end by 5 bases; junction bases not matched to a gene: 5.

This clone was detected only once. The rearrangement links TRBV28 to TRBJ2-5; a weak D match, TRBD1 (6 bases). Germline V gene lookup returns CDR1 MDHEN and CDR2 SYDVKM. V lost 2 bases and J 6 bases, leaving 16 bases between the germline ends. This CDR3 has 15 residues. CDR3 loop: CASSLSPTGWKTQYF. The CDR3 DNA reads TGTGCCAGCAGTTTAAGTCCGACAGGATGGAAGACCCAGTACTTC.

The chain recombines TRBV21-1 with TRBJ2-1; TRBD2 reflects the table's D call only, with no check against the DNA. TRBV21-1 is a recognized pseudogene. The CDR3 has 14 residues. CDR3 amino acids: CARSLAGGYNEQFF. The CDR3 DNA reads TGTGCCAGATCCCTAGCGGGAGGGTACAATGAGCAGTTCTTC.

V usage is TRBV28 and J usage is TRBJ2-5, with D unclear. This CDR3 is built from 13 residues. CDR1 is MDHEN, CDR2 SYDVKM, per germline. V lost 6 bases to trimming and J lost 2 bases, with 10 bases between them. The CDR3 bases are TGTGCCAGCAGAAACCCGAAGCAAGAGACCCAGTACTTC. It codes for CASRNPKQETQYF.

This clone was observed a few times. This sequence joins TRBV30 and TRBJ2-7; D is uncertain. The CDR3 runs 11 residues. Trimming took 3 bases from V and 6 from J, leaving 9 bases between them. CDR1 and CDR2 from the germline V gene are GTSNPN and SVGIG (reference sequence). The CDR3 is CAWRQDPEQYF. DNA of the CDR3: TGTGCCTGGAGGCAAGACCCCGAGCAGTACTTC.

The chain uses TRBV30 and TRBJ2-7, with TRBD2 matching 7 bases. The length of the CDR3 is 15 residues. V shed 4 bases, J shed 9 bases, and the junction held 18 bases outside the gene matches. Germline V gives CDR1 GTSNPN, CDR2 SVGIG (reference sequence). CDR3 in amino acids: CAWMRKRDYGRGQYF. The CDR3 coding sequence is TGTGCCTGGATGCGGAAGCGGGACTATGGGCGCGGGCAGTACTTC.

The gene calls are TRBV5-6 and TRBJ1-5; D is uncertain. This CDR3 has 15 amino acids. Germline assignment: CDR1 SGHDT and CDR2 YYEEEE. V gave up 4 bases and J gave up 1 base, with 12 bases separating them. CDR3 amino acids: CASSPWRESNQPQHF. Written as DNA, the CDR3 is TGTGCCAGCAGCCCGTGGCGGGAAAGCAATCAGCCCCAGCATTTT. The whole variable domain, filled in from reference TRBV5-6 and TRBJ1-5, reads DAGVTQSPTHLIKTRGQQVTLRCSPKSGHDTVSWYQQALGQGPQFIFQYYEEEERQRGNFPDRFSGHQFPNYSSELNVNALLLGDSALYLCASSPWRESNQPQHFGDGTRLSIL.

The chain combines TRBV7-2 with TRBJ2-1; D might be TRBD1 (5 bases). V shed 7 bases and J shed 8 bases, with 15 bases lying between them. The CDR3 contains 13 residues. Germline-derived CDR1 and CDR2 are SGHTA and FQGNSA. This CDR3 reads CASTILQGHEQFF. In DNA form, the CDR3 reads TGTGCCAGCACTATACTCCAGGGCCATGAGCAGTTCTTC.

This clone was counted a few times. The genes are TRBV6-5 and TRBJ2-7; D is possibly TRBD1 or TRBD2 (6 bases each). This CDR3 has 16 residues. Germline V gene data show CDR1 as MNHEY and CDR2 as SVGAGI. Trimming shortened V by 2 bases and J by 7 bases, and 21 bases separated the two germline ends. CDR3 nucleotide sequence: TGTGCCAGCAGTTACCCGATGGGCGGGACACTTCTTGAGCAGTACTTC. Its protein is CASSYPMGGTLLEQYF.

The CDR3 is CASSLYGRPDSGNTIYF. In DNA form, the CDR3 reads TGTGCCAGCAGTTTATATGGGCGGCCCGACAGCGGAAACACCATATATTTT. The chain carries TRBV27 and TRBJ1-3, with a possible D match to TRBD1 (5 bases). The CDR3 has 17 residues. The germline V and J ends were trimmed by 1 base and 4 bases, with 17 bases remaining between them. Germline V CDR1 and CDR2: MNHEY, SMNVEV (reference sequence).

The chain combines TRBV7-8 with TRBJ1-2; D possibly corresponds to TRBD1 (6 bases). The CDR3 runs 14 residues. Germline values: CDR1 SGHVS, CDR2 FQNEAQ. The V end was cut by 5 bases, the J end by 4 bases, with 14 bases between. CDR3 DNA sequence: TGTGCCAGCAGCCCAGAGGGGGGAGCCTATGGCTACACCTTC. Residues: CASSPEGGAYGYTF.

The genes are TRBV7-3 and TRBJ2-1, with D perhaps being TRBD1 or TRBD2 (5 bases each). CDR3 length equals 13 residues. V gave up 4 bases and J gave up 6 bases, with 10 bases separating them. CDR1 and CDR2 (germline): SGHTA, FQGTGA. The CDR3 here is CASSWGSSNEQFF. DNA for the CDR3: TGTGCCAGCAGCTGGGGGAGTTCCAATGAGCAGTTCTTC.

This clone has just one count. The gene calls are TRBV7-4 and TRBJ2-7, with 13 bases identical to TRBD2. Germline V lookup: CDR1 SGHVT, CDR2 SQSDAQ. The CDR3 loop spans 14 amino acids. V shed 4 bases and J 7 bases; nucleotides not matched to a gene: 4. DNA of the CDR3: TGTGCCAGCAGCTCACTAGCGGGAGGGGAAGAGCAGTACTTC. This gives the protein CASSSLAGGEEQYF.

This sequence joins TRBV6-1 and TRBJ1-5; D not resolved. Trimming shortened V by 2 bases and J by 0 bases, and 11 bases separated the two germline ends. The CDR3 has 16 residues. CDR1 MNHNS and CDR2 SASEGT come from the germline V gene. The CDR3 nucleotides read TGTGCCAGCAGTGAACTAACCGCCTATAGCAATCAGCCCCAGCATTTT. Translated, it gives CASSELTAYSNQPQHF.

The genes are TRBV27 and TRBJ1-1, with D tentatively TRBD1 (5 bases). V was clipped by 2 bases and J by 6 bases, with 10 bases between them. In germline, CDR1 is MNHEY, CDR2 SMNVEV (reference sequence). The CDR3 runs 13 residues. The CDR3 protein is CASSLGGRSEAFF. The CDR3 DNA is TGTGCCAGCAGTTTAGGGGGAAGGTCTGAAGCTTTCTTT.